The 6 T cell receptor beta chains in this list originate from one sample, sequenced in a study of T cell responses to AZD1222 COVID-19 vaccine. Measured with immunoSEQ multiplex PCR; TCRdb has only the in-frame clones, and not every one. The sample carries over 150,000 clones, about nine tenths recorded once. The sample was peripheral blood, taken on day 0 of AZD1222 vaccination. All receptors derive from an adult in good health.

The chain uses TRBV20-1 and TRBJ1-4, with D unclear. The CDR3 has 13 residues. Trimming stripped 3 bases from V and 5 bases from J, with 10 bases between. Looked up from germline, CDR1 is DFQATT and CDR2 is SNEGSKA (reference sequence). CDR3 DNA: TGCAGTGCTAGTCGGACCGCGAATGAAAAACTGTTTTTT. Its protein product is CSASRTANEKLFF.

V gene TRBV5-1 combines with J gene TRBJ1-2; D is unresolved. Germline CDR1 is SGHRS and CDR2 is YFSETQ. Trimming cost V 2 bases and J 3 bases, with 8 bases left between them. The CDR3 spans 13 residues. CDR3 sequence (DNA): TGCGCCAGCAGCTTTGTGTCGGACTATGGCTACACCTTC. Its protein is CASSFVSDYGYTF.

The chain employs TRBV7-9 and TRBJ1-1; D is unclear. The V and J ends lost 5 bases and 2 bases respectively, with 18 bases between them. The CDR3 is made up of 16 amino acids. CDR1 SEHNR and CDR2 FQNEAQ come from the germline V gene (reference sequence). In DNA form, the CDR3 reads TGTGCCAGCAGCCTCCTCCGAGCGGGTCCAAACACTGAAGCTTTCTTT. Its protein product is CASSLLRAGPNTEAFF.

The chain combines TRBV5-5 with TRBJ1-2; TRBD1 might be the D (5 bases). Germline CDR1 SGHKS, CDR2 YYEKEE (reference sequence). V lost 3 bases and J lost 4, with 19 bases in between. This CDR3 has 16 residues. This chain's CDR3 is CASSSSSRQSIYGYTF. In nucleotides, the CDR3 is TGTGCCAGCAGCTCATCCTCGAGACAGAGCATCTATGGCTACACCTTC.

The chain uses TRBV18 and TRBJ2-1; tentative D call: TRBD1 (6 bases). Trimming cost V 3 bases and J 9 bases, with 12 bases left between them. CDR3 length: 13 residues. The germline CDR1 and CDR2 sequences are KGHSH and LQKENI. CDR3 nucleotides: TGTGCCAGCTCACCGGGGGCAGGGGCTGAGCAGTTCTTC. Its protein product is CASSPGAGAEQFF.

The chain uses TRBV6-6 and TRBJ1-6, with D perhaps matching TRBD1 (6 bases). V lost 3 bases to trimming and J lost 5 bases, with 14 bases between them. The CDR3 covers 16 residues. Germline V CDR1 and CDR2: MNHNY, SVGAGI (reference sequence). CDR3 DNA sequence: TGTGCCAGCAGTTATTGGGGGGCAGGGGATAATTCACCCCTCCACTTT. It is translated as CASSYWGAGDNSPLHF.